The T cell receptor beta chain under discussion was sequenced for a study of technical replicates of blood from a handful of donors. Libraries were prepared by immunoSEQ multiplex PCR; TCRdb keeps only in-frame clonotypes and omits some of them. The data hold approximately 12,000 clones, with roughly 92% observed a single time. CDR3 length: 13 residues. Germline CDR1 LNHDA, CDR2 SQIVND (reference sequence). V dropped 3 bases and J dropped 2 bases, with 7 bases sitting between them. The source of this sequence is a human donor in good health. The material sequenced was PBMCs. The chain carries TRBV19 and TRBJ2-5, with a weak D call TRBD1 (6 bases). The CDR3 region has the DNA TGTGCCAGTAGTATGGGGACACAAGAGACCCAGTACTTC. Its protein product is CASSMGTQETQYF.